A selection of T cell receptor beta chains follows, all from one sample in a study of regulatory T cells in long-lasting Graves disease. TCRdb ran MiXCR on the multiplex PCR reads and lists one entry per CDR3 protein. The sample shows over 450,000 distinct CDR3 sequences, 20% to 25% of them seen only once. Sequencing was performed on peripheral blood mononuclear cells (PBMCs), taken when the disease was refractory, from a patient treated with antithyroid drugs. Receptors were obtained from a female donor with Graves disease. CDR3s include the opening cysteine and the closing phenylalanine or tryptophan. A D gene is named only where the DNA matches it firmly. Where a row states a size, it is once, few, many or the class of an expanded clone; other rows omit it.

abundance	j_gene	v_gene	len	d_gene	CDR3nt	CDR3aa
many	TRBJ1-6	TRBV6-2/TRBV6-3	14	-	TGTGCCAGCAGCCCACAGGTGTTTAATTCACCCCTCCACTTT	CASSPQVFNSPLHF
once	TRBJ2-3	TRBV20-1	15	TRBD2	TGCAGTGCGCCCCCCTTTAGCGGGGGCACAGATACGCAGTATTTT	CSAPPFSGGTDTQYF
-	TRBJ1-1	TRBV6-1	13	-	TGTGCCAGCAATCCAAGGGGGGCCTTGGGAGCTTTCTTT	CASNPRGALGAFF
few	TRBJ1-2	TRBV3-1	13	-	TGTGCCAGCAGTACAGAAATTAACTATGGCTACACCTTC	CASSTEINYGYTF
few	TRBJ2-1	TRBV28	16	TRBD1	TGTGCCAGCAGTTCCCCCGCGACAGGGACCTACAATGAGCAGTTCTTC	CASSSPATGTYNEQFF
many	TRBJ2-7	TRBV5-1	15	TRBD1	TGCGCCAGCAGCTGGGCCGGGACAGGAACCTACGAGCAGTACTTC	CASSWAGTGTYEQYF
many	TRBJ2-4	TRBV28	16	TRBD1	TGTGCCAGCAGCCCCGCCGGGACAGGGGCCAAAAACATTCAGTACTTC	CASSPAGTGAKNIQYF
many	TRBJ2-3	TRBV12-3/TRBV12-4	14	TRBD1	TGTGCCAGCACCTCAGGGGGTAGAACAGATACGCAGTATTTT	CASTSGGRTDTQYF
-	TRBJ2-3	TRBV2	14	TRBD1	TGTGCCAGCAAGGTGGACAGGGACACAGATACGCAGTATTTT	CASKVDRDTDTQYF
many	TRBJ2-5	TRBV10-3	15	TRBD2	TGTGCCATCAGTGAGTCACTAGCGTCGGGAGAGACCCAGTACTTC	CAISESLASGETQYF
-	TRBJ1-1	TRBV12-3/TRBV12-4	16	-	TGTGCCAGCAGTTTTAACTTGAGAGACATGAACACTGAAGCTTTCTTT	CASSFNLRDMNTEAFF
few	TRBJ1-4	TRBV6-5	15	-	TGTGCCAGCAGTTACGAAGGGGGAAGAGGGGAAAAACTGTTTTTT	CASSYEGGRGEKLFF
few	TRBJ2-2	TRBV6-2/TRBV6-3	15	-	TGTGCCAGCAGTCTGGACACGGCGAACACCGGGGAGCTGTTTTTT	CASSLDTANTGELFF
-	TRBJ1-5	TRBV19	16	TRBD1	TGTGCCAGTAGTGGCCCGGGACAGGTTTTTTATCAGCCCCAGCATTTT	CASSGPGQVFYQPQHF
-	TRBJ1-1	TRBV12-3/TRBV12-4	16	TRBD1	TGTGCCAGCAGCCTACAGGGACAGGGGGCGATCACTGAAGCTTTCTTT	CASSLQGQGAITEAFF
few	TRBJ2-7	TRBV7-3	13	-	TGTGCCAGCAGCTTAACAGGGACCCACGAGCAGTACTTC	CASSLTGTHEQYF
many	TRBJ2-2	TRBV20-1	16	-	TGCAGTGCTAGAGATTTCACCCTAGCGAACACCGGGGAGCTGTTTTTT	CSARDFTLANTGELFF
-	TRBJ2-7	TRBV7-9	13	-	TGTGCCAGCAACCAGGGATTTGGTTACGAGCAGTACTTC	CASNQGFGYEQYF
few	TRBJ2-1	TRBV7-8	15	-	TGTGCCAGCAGCTTAGGGGGACTCCCTAGGGGTGAGCAGTTCTTC	CASSLGGLPRGEQFF
once	TRBJ1-2	TRBV6-2/TRBV6-3	14	TRBD1	TGTGCCAGCAGTTCAGGGGGCTTCTTCTATGGCTACACCTTC	CASSSGGFFYGYTF
-	TRBJ2-2	TRBV7-9	15	-	TGTGCCAGCACCACCGCAGGGGGGTTCGCCGGGGAGCTGTTTTTT	CASTTAGGFAGELFF
many	TRBJ1-5	TRBV11-2	15	-	TGTGCCAGCAGCTCAGGGGCGGGGGGCAATCAGCCCCAGCATTTT	CASSSGAGGNQPQHF
-	TRBJ2-4	TRBV28	12	TRBD2	TGTGCCAGCAGTTTATGGCGGGAGGAAAAGTACTTC	CASSLWREEKYF
many	TRBJ1-5	TRBV6-1	16	-	TGTGCCAGCAGTGAAAGTTTGGTGTCAGGGGATCAGCCCCAGCATTTT	CASSESLVSGDQPQHF
-	TRBJ1-6	TRBV6-9	18	-	TGTGCCAGCAGTTTGGACCCGTGGACGGGCTCCTATAATTCACCCCTCCACTTT	CASSLDPWTGSYNSPLHF
-	TRBJ2-7	TRBV4-1	14	-	TGCGCCAGCAGCCTGGGGGTTGGGCCCTACGAGCAGTACTTC	CASSLGVGPYEQYF
few	TRBJ1-2	TRBV4-3	14	-	TGCGCCAGCAGCCAATCCCGACAGAGTTATGGCTACACCTTC	CASSQSRQSYGYTF
-	TRBJ2-7	TRBV30	14	TRBD1	TGTGCCTGGAGTGCGAACAGGGGCTCCTACGAGCAGTACTTC	CAWSANRGSYEQYF
many	TRBJ2-5	TRBV20-1	13	-	TGCAGTGCTCCGGGACATTTTCAAGAGACCCAGTACTTC	CSAPGHFQETQYF
-	TRBJ1-2	TRBV30	13	-	TGTGCCTGGAGTGCAACTGGGAACTATGGCTACACCTTC	CAWSATGNYGYTF
many	TRBJ2-5	TRBV7-2	17	-	TGTGCCAGCAGCTTAGGTGTGGCAGGAACAACGGGGGAGACCCAGTACTTC	CASSLGVAGTTGETQYF
few	TRBJ2-7	TRBV7-9	15	TRBD1	TGTGCCAGCAGCTTCAGGACAGGGAATCCCTACGAGCAGTACTTC	CASSFRTGNPYEQYF
many	TRBJ1-1	TRBV12-3/TRBV12-4	13	TRBD1	TGTGCCAGCAGGCGGGACAGCTACACTGAAGCTTTCTTT	CASRRDSYTEAFF
many	TRBJ2-4	TRBV6-2/TRBV6-3	17	-	TGTGCCAGCAGTTACTCGCCAGGGGGACTAGCCAAAAACATTCAGTACTTC	CASSYSPGGLAKNIQYF
-	TRBJ1-2	TRBV10-3	12	-	TGTGCCATCAGTGAGTCGACCAGCGGCTACACCTTC	CAISESTSGYTF
many	TRBJ1-4	TRBV19	14	TRBD1	TGTGCCAGCAGTTCGACAGGGTTGGGGGAAAAACTGTTTTTT	CASSSTGLGEKLFF
-	TRBJ2-2	TRBV7-9	17	-	TGTGCCAGCAGCTTAGCGGAGCGGGTGGGGAACACCGGGGAGCTGTTTTTC	CASSLAERVGNTGELFF
-	TRBJ1-2	TRBV19	15	TRBD1	TGTGCCAGTAGTATCCATAGACAGGGAGGCTATGGCTACACCTTC	CASSIHRQGGYGYTF
-	TRBJ1-1	TRBV19	14	-	TGTGCCAGTAGTGCATCCCCACCGAACACTGAAGCTTTCTTT	CASSASPPNTEAFF
few	TRBJ2-7	TRBV10-3	18	-	TGTGCCATCAGTGTGGTCACCATCGGGATAGGGACTTTCTACGAGCAGTACTTC	CAISVVTIGIGTFYEQYF
many	TRBJ1-2	TRBV6-1	16	-	TGTGCCAGCAGTGTGGCAGGGGCCCGGGATTACTATGGCTACACCTTC	CASSVAGARDYYGYTF
few	TRBJ2-2	TRBV11-2	15	-	TGTGCCAGCAGCCGCGACAGGTATAACACCGGGGAGCTGTTTTTT	CASSRDRYNTGELFF
few	TRBJ1-1	TRBV7-2	17	-	TGTGCCAGCAGCTCCCCCAAAGGGTTAATACTGAACACTGAAGCTTTCTTT	CASSSPKGLILNTEAFF
few	TRBJ1-5	TRBV4-1	15	-	TGCGCCAGCAGCCAAGCTTTCGGTAGCAATCAGCCCCAGCATTTT	CASSQAFGSNQPQHF
-	TRBJ2-3	TRBV28	15	TRBD2	TGTGCCAGCAGTTACCCTCTAGCGGGAGGGGGTACGCAGTATTTT	CASSYPLAGGGTQYF
-	TRBJ1-5	TRBV20-1	15	TRBD1	TGCAGTGCTCGGCCAAGGACAGGGTGGAATCAGCCCCAGCATTTT	CSARPRTGWNQPQHF
many	TRBJ1-2	TRBV6-1	13	-	TGTGCCAGCGAAAGCGACAGTAACTATGGCTACACCTTC	CASESDSNYGYTF
many	TRBJ1-4	TRBV27	16	-	TGTGCCAGCAGTACAGTAAGCAGGGCGGCTAATGAAAAACTGTTTTTT	CASSTVSRAANEKLFF
-	TRBJ2-5	TRBV27	15	TRBD1	TGTGCCAGCAGTTTAGAGAGGGGGCCCGTAGTCACCCAGTACTTC	CASSLERGPVVTQYF
few	TRBJ2-7	TRBV10-2	15	-	TGCGCCAGCCATTACCCTAGAATACTCTCCTACGAGCAGTACTTC	CASHYPRILSYEQYF